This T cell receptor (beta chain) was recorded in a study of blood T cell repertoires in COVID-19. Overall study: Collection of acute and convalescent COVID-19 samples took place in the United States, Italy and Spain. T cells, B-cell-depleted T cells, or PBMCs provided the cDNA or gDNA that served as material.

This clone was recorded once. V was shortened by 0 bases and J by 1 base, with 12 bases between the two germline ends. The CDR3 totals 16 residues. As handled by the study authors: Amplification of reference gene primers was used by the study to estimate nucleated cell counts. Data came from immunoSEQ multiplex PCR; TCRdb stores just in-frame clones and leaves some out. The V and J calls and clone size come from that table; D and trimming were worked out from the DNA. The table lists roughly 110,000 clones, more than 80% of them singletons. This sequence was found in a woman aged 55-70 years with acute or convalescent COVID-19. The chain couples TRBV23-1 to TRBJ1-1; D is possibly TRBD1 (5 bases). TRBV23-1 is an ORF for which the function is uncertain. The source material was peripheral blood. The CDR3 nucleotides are TGCGCCAGCAGTCAATCGGGCCCCAGGGCGAACACTGAAGCTTTCTTT. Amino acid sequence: CASSQSGPRANTEAFF.